This is a list of T cell receptor beta chains from one sample in a study of blood T cell repertoires in COVID-19. TCRdb keeps only in-frame clones here, not all; method: immunoSEQ multiplex PCR. The sample holds some 200,000 clones; roughly 94% are singletons and the top ten take 0.6% to 0.8%. Specimen: peripheral blood. The receptors shown here come from a man aged 25 to 40 with COVID-19, enrolled during active disease. The conserved cysteine and the conserved F or W are not part of the CDR3 here. The order of the fields is V gene, CDR3 protein.

>TRBV7-7
ASSLEDRAIQPQH
>TRBV20-1
SAVRGGVLH
>TRBV9
ASSVEGLGETQY
>TRBV5-1
ASSPNSLNNEQF
>TRBV29-1
SVEDLQALGYT
>TRBV11-2
ASSLRPAGLEETQY
>TRBV5-4
ASSLELGTGGNSPLH
>TRBV18
ASSPRRQGFVGYT
>TRBV6-5
ASSYSGRGWNTEAF
>TRBV6-5
ASSGGTVNTEAF
>TRBV4-2
ASSLNRGRFNEQF
>TRBV5-6
ASSLVGYRAQNTEAF
>TRBV7-9
ASSLVLTDTQY
>TRBV27
ASSLRTGGHEQY
>TRBV7-2
ASSSSGRWGGEQF
>TRBV7-9
ASSTTTGPEAF
>TRBV29-1
SVDDGTGANNEQF
>TRBV11-2
ASSLATPGTEAF
>TRBV5-1
ASSLAERGGTGELF
>TRBV5-1
ASSPAQNTEAF
>TRBV7-9
ASSLGPSASYNEQF
>TRBV6-1
ASSDRGVDTQY
>TRBV19
ASSAYTGMNTEAF
>TRBV24-1
ATSRQGDVRNEQF
>TRBV7-6
ASSLTGGVADTQY
>TRBV29-1
SVATGSTNEQY
>TRBV6-5
ASSRDNSNQPQH
>TRBV10-3
AISGIGQGARETQY
>TRBV5-1
ASSLGQGNEQF
>TRBV6-1
ASSEATGRYGYT
>TRBV5-1
ASSLVSSGGAYNEQF
>TRBV3-1/TRBV3-2
ASSQALSNQPQH
>TRBV7-9
ASRPGQGALHGYT
>TRBV18
ASSPSGAGSNQPQH
>TRBV7-9
ASSFRGVAAETQY
>TRBV29-1
SGAGGNGYT
>TRBV7-9
ASSFGGATGEKLF
>TRBV6-1
ASSEQGMGDTQY
>TRBV23-1
ASRTGMGNQPQH
>TRBV6-5
ALGQGPSETQY
>TRBV6-5
ASSYPGTGNTEAF
>TRBV9
ASSVSRDRVVTEAF
>TRBV18
ASSPTLLRRSSNYGYT
>TRBV5-1
ASSFSGSRELDGYT
>TRBV6-1
ASSERTGRSEAF
>TRBV19
ASIRTGRGEAF
>TRBV6-5
ASNNPATNEKLF